The 8 T cell receptor beta chains below come from one sample, sequenced in a study of radiotherapy plus CTLA-4 blockade in lung cancer. Using immunoSEQ multiplex PCR, the repertoire was profiled, and TCRdb retains in-frame clones only, with some absent. The table records roughly 48,000 clones, approximately 78% of them present only once. Sequencing was performed on peripheral blood, taken from a patient treated with radiotherapy plus ipilimumab. These receptors originate from a human donor with non-small cell lung cancer who had stable disease on radiotherapy plus ipilimumab.

This clone has just one count. This chain joins TRBV27 and TRBJ2-5; perhaps TRBD1 as D (5 bases). CDR1 MNHEY and CDR2 SMNVEV come from the germline V gene (reference sequence). The V gene lost 5 bases and the J gene lost 5 bases, with 18 bases spanning the gap. This CDR3 has 15 amino acids. CDR3 sequence reads: CASSRRRGHEETQYF. CDR3 nucleotide sequence: TGTGCCAGCAGTCGACGAAGGGGCCATGAGGAGACCCAGTACTTC.

The chain employs TRBV9 and TRBJ1-2; 8 nucleotides line up with TRBD1. The CDR3 runs to 17 residues. Germline-derived CDR1 and CDR2 are SGDLS and YYNGEE. Trimming took 1 base from V and 2 from J; bases not matched to a gene: 10. DNA for the CDR3: TGTGCCAGCAGCGTACTTCCAGGGGGCCCTTCAAACTATGGCTACACCTTC. Its protein is CASSVLPGGPSNYGYTF. Full variable domain (remainder filled in from reference TRBV9 and TRBJ1-2): DSGVTQTPKHLITATGQRVTLRCSPRSGDLSVYWYQQSLDQGLQFLIQYYNGEERAKGNILERFSAQQFPDLHSELNLSSLELGDSALYFCASSVLPGGPSNYGYTFGSGTRLTVV.

V usage is TRBV10-3 and J usage is TRBJ1-5, with D maybe TRBD1 (5 bases). CDR1 is ENHRY and CDR2 is SYGVKD in the germline V gene. The CDR3 totals 15 residues. Between the trimmed V and J ends, which lost 3 bases and 4 bases, there was a span of 13 bases. The CDR3 region is CAISDSRGSNQPQHF. For the CDR3, the DNA is TGTGCCATCAGTGACAGCCGGGGGTCAAATCAGCCCCAGCATTTT.

This chain uses TRBV10-3 with TRBJ2-1, with 13 bases that match TRBD2. Germline lookup yields CDR1 ENHRY and CDR2 SYGVKD. CDR3 length: 13 residues. V lost 9 bases, J lost 5 bases, and 1 base stayed unmatched. Here the CDR3 reads CAIGTSGNNEQFF. The CDR3, as DNA: TGTGCCATTGGGACTAGCGGGAACAATGAGCAGTTCTTC.

CDR3: CASKIGSSGTNYEQYF. The CDR3 DNA reads as TGTGCCAGCAAAATAGGGTCTAGCGGGACGAACTACGAGCAGTACTTC. The J gene is TRBJ2-7, the V gene TRBV28; 9 bases align to TRBD2. Germline CDR1 reads MDHEN; CDR2 reads SYDVKM. This CDR3 contains 16 residues. V shed 7 bases and J 3 bases; nucleotides not matched to a gene: 13.

The V gene is TRBV19, the J gene TRBJ2-2, with TRBD1 identical over 7 bases. V lost 3 bases, J lost 1 base, and 5 bases stayed unmatched. The length of the CDR3 is 16 residues. Per the germline V gene, CDR1 is LNHDA and CDR2 is SQIVND (reference sequence). The CDR3: CASSMRRQGNTGELFF. The CDR3 DNA reads as TGTGCCAGTAGTATGAGGAGACAGGGGAACACCGGGGAGCTGTTTTTT.

The chain has TRBV5-1 and TRBJ2-5, with D possibly TRBD1 on 5 matching bases. V was trimmed by 4 bases and J by 1 base, leaving 11 bases between them. From germline, CDR1 is SGHRS and CDR2 YFSETQ. This CDR3 has 14 residues. CDR3 nucleotide sequence: TGCGCCAGCAGCCCTGGACAAGCCCAAGAGACCCAGTACTTC. Protein sequence: CASSPGQAQETQYF.

The V gene is TRBV30, the J gene TRBJ1-1, with 8 bases aligning to TRBD1. This CDR3 has 15 amino acids. Germline values: CDR1 GTSNPN, CDR2 SVGIG (reference sequence). The V and J ends lost 0 bases and 4 bases, in that order; junction bases with no gene match: 7. Written as DNA, the CDR3 is TGTGCCTGGAGTGTACGGCGGACAGGGCTCACTGAAGCTTTCTTT. Amino acid sequence: CAWSVRRTGLTEAFF.